Listed below are T cell receptor beta chains from one sample, sequenced in a study of CD8 T cells in Susac syndrome. TCRdb reprocessed the immunoSEQ multiplex PCR reads via MiXCR and lists one record per CDR3 protein. The sample carries hundreds of thousands of distinct CDR3 sequences, 85% recorded once. The sequenced material came from CD8+ T cells from PBMCs. These receptors all stem from a human donor with multiple sclerosis. CDR3s include the opening cysteine and the closing phenylalanine or tryptophan. The D gene is left open where the match is weak. Only some rows state a clone size, as once, few, many or a class for expanded clones.

j_call,d_call,v_call,clone_size,cdr3_aa,cdr3_nt
TRBJ2-1,TRBD1,TRBV4-1,once,CASSLSTGGNEQFF,TGCGCCAGCAGCCTTAGCACAGGGGGCAATGAGCAGTTCTTC
TRBJ1-4,.,TRBV6-5,.,CASSYLYRTEGEKLFF,TGTGCCAGCAGTTACCTGTACAGGACGGAAGGCGAAAAACTGTTTTTT
TRBJ2-6,.,TRBV6-1,once,CASRSLYPSGANVLTF,TGTGCCAGCAGGTCTCTTTATCCCTCTGGGGCCAACGTCCTGACTTTC
TRBJ2-1,.,TRBV29-1,.,CSVEGHAYNEQFF,TGCAGCGTTGAAGGACATGCGTACAATGAGCAGTTCTTC
TRBJ1-1,.,TRBV12-3/TRBV12-4,.,CASSLVSGDEAFF,TGTGCCAGCAGTTTAGTTTCCGGCGATGAAGCTTTCTTT
TRBJ2-2,TRBD1,TRBV30,.,CACRGHTGELFF,TGTGCCTGCAGGGGGCACACCGGGGAGCTGTTTTTT
TRBJ1-2,.,TRBV29-1,.,CSVEDLKQLYGYTF,TGCAGCGTTGAAGATCTGAAACAGCTCTATGGCTACACCTTC
TRBJ2-1,.,TRBV28,.,CASSFGLEQFF,TGTGCCAGCAGTTTCGGACTCGAGCAGTTCTTC
TRBJ2-3,.,TRBV7-6,.,CASSLEANSGDTQYF,TGTGCCAGCAGCTTAGAAGCTAACAGTGGAGATACGCAGTATTTT
TRBJ1-5,.,TRBV20-1,.,CSARDSAGSPQHF,TGCAGTGCTAGAGATTCGGCAGGGTCGCCCCAGCATTTT
TRBJ1-5,.,TRBV27,.,CASSLIDSNQPQHF,TGTGCCAGCAGTTTGATAGATAGCAATCAGCCCCAGCATTTT
TRBJ1-1,.,TRBV4-1,.,CASSEGPGTPNTEAFF,TGCGCCAGCAGCGAAGGACCGGGTACCCCGAACACTGAAGCTTTCTTT
TRBJ2-7,TRBD2,TRBV12-3/TRBV12-4,.,CASSFGPSGGRSPYEQYF,TGTGCCAGCAGTTTTGGTCCGTCCGGCGGGAGATCCCCTTACGAGCAGTACTTC
TRBJ2-2,.,TRBV5-4,.,CASTPWSGRSTGELFF,TGTGCCAGCACCCCGTGGTCCGGGAGAAGCACCGGGGAGCTGTTTTTT
TRBJ2-5,.,TRBV3-1,.,CASSQDVAGHRETQYF,TGTGCCAGCAGCCAAGATGTCGCCGGCCACCGGGAGACCCAGTACTTC
TRBJ2-7,TRBD2,TRBV27,.,CASTSGRAYEQYF,TGTGCCAGCACTAGCGGGAGAGCCTACGAGCAGTACTTC
TRBJ2-3,TRBD1,TRBV27,.,CASSLSGQGPSSGPDTQYF,TGTGCCAGCAGTTTATCGGGACAGGGGCCTTCTAGCGGCCCAGATACGCAGTATTTT
TRBJ2-7,.,TRBV6-1,.,CASSSGDEQYF,TGTGCCAGCAGCTCGGGAGACGAGCAGTACTTC
TRBJ2-3,.,TRBV28,.,CASSNRRAGTDTQYF,TGTGCCAGCAGCAACCGCCGGGCAGGCACAGATACGCAGTATTTT
TRBJ2-1,.,TRBV28,.,CASSSVHHFNSYNEQFF,TGTGCCAGCAGTTCAGTTCACCACTTCAACTCCTACAATGAGCAGTTCTTC
TRBJ2-3,TRBD2,TRBV3-1,once,CASSPPVLAGKDTQYF,TGTGCCAGCAGCCCGCCCGTGCTAGCGGGGAAAGATACGCAGTATTTT
TRBJ2-3,.,TRBV18,few,CASSPAGSTDTQYF,TGTGCCAGCTCACCGGCGGGGAGCACAGATACGCAGTATTTT
TRBJ2-1,TRBD2,TRBV5-4,.,CASSPPSGRAYEQFF,TGTGCCAGCAGCCCCCCTAGCGGGAGGGCCTATGAGCAGTTCTTC
TRBJ2-5,.,TRBV20-1,.,CSAREGATQETQYF,TGCAGTGCTAGAGAAGGGGCTACCCAAGAGACCCAGTACTTC
TRBJ2-1,TRBD2,TRBV6-2/TRBV6-3,.,CASRRLAGGVSEQFF,TGTGCCAGCAGGCGACTAGCGGGAGGGGTTAGTGAGCAGTTCTTC
TRBJ1-1,TRBD1,TRBV27,.,CASSLLGQALYTEAFF,TGTGCCAGCAGTTTACTTGGACAGGCACTCTACACTGAAGCTTTCTTT
TRBJ2-2,TRBD2,TRBV3-1,.,CASSQTSGGLTGGELFF,TGTGCCAGCAGCCAAACCAGCGGGGGTCTTACAGGCGGGGAGCTGTTTTTT
TRBJ1-6,.,TRBV12-3/TRBV12-4,.,CASSWSLNSPLHF,TGTGCCAGCTCGTGGAGCCTTAATTCACCCCTCCACTTT
TRBJ2-7,TRBD2,TRBV13,.,CASSLGGSGVYEQYF,TGTGCCAGCAGCTTAGGAGGTAGCGGGGTATACGAGCAGTACTTC
TRBJ2-1,TRBD2,TRBV20-1,.,CSARSAGAVNEQFF,TGCAGTGCTAGATCTGCGGGAGCCGTCAATGAGCAGTTCTTC
TRBJ2-5,TRBD2,TRBV4-1,.,CASSLGGAGYQETQYF,TGCGCCAGCAGCCTCGGGGGGGCGGGGTACCAAGAGACCCAGTACTTC
TRBJ2-1,TRBD1,TRBV29-1,.,CSVEQPGQGYNEQFF,TGCAGCGTTGAACAGCCGGGACAGGGTTACAATGAGCAGTTCTTC
TRBJ1-4,.,TRBV27,.,CASSVGQKLFF,TGTGCCAGCAGTGTAGGACAGAAACTGTTTTTT
TRBJ1-3,TRBD1,TRBV29-1,.,CSVWDRGLGNTIYF,TGCAGCGTTTGGGACAGGGGGCTCGGAAACACCATATATTTT
TRBJ2-5,TRBD2,TRBV20-1,.,CSATSYQREEETQYF,TGCAGTGCTACCTCCTACCAGCGGGAGGAGGAGACCCAGTACTTC
TRBJ1-2,.,TRBV30,.,CAWDASGPMDTF,TGTGCCTGGGACGCGTCGGGGCCCATGGACACCTTC
TRBJ2-3,.,TRBV6-4,.,CASSDGPGADTQYF,TGTGCCAGCAGTGACGGCCCCGGGGCAGATACGCAGTATTTT
TRBJ1-1,.,TRBV7-3,.,CASSATENTEAFF,TGTGCCAGCAGCGCTACGGAGAACACTGAAGCTTTCTTT
TRBJ1-1,.,TRBV11-2,.,CASSSTHTEAFF,TGTGCCAGCAGCTCTACGCACACTGAAGCTTTCTTT
TRBJ1-2,TRBD1,TRBV20-1,.,CSARPRDRANYGYTF,TGCAGTGCTAGACCTAGGGACAGGGCTAACTATGGCTACACCTTC
TRBJ2-3,TRBD2,TRBV7-9,.,CASSSPGIAGDTQYF,TGTGCCAGCAGCTCCCCCGGGATAGCGGGAGATACGCAGTATTTT
TRBJ1-4,.,TRBV4-1,.,CASSFIEGEKLFF,TGCGCCAGCAGTTTTATCGAGGGGGAAAAACTGTTTTTT
TRBJ2-4,TRBD2,TRBV4-1,.,CASSHAGVGKNIQYF,TGCGCCAGCAGCCACGCGGGAGTTGGCAAAAACATTCAGTACTTC
TRBJ2-7,.,TRBV6-1,.,CASSEAGSYEQYF,TGTGCCAGCAGTGAAGCGGGGAGCTACGAGCAGTACTTC
TRBJ1-2,.,TRBV27,.,CASSLSQGGEGGYTF,TGTGCCAGCAGTTTATCTCAGGGCGGTGAGGGCGGCTACACCTTC
TRBJ2-1,.,TRBV12-3/TRBV12-4,.,CASGHNEQFF,TGTGCCAGTGGTCACAATGAGCAGTTCTTC
TRBJ1-2,TRBD1,TRBV29-1,few,CSVTGVNYGYTF,TGCAGCGTAACAGGGGTTAACTATGGCTACACCTTC
TRBJ1-1,.,TRBV25-1,once,CASSGFVGQRYTEAFF,TGTGCCAGCAGTGGCTTCGTGGGGCAGAGGTACACTGAAGCTTTCTTT
TRBJ2-7,TRBD2,TRBV11-2,.,CASSLGPSGSSYEQYF,TGTGCCAGCAGCTTAGGACCTAGCGGGAGCTCCTACGAGCAGTACTTC
TRBJ1-4,.,TRBV12-3/TRBV12-4,.,CASSLRRQVKLEKLFF,TGTGCCAGCAGTTTACGCCGACAGGTTAAATTAGAAAAACTGTTTTTT
TRBJ2-7,TRBD2,TRBV20-1,.,CSASPWAGDSYEQYF,TGCAGTGCTAGTCCCTGGGCGGGGGACTCCTACGAGCAGTACTTC